This is a list of T cell receptor beta chains from one sample in a study of blood T cell repertoires in COVID-19. Clones were read by immunoSEQ multiplex PCR, and TCRdb kept only the in-frame ones, dropping some. The repertoire holds roughly 200,000 clones, with about 81% as singletons. Sequenced material: peripheral blood. The receptors derive from a woman older than 75 with COVID-19, enrolled during active disease. Both conserved end residues are part of each CDR3. The D gene is left open where the match is weak. Rows may omit the clone size; those that give it use once, few, many or a size class.

j_call: TRBJ2-5; v_call: TRBV4-1; clone_size: .; d_call: .; cdr3_aa: CASSQGLPGPTQETQYF; cdr3_nt: TGCGCCAGCAGCCAAGGGCTTCCGGGTCCGACCCAGGAGACCCAGTACTTC
j_call: TRBJ2-7; v_call: TRBV11-3; clone_size: once; d_call: .; cdr3_aa: CASSLIPGYEQYF; cdr3_nt: TGTGCCAGCAGCTTAATCCCCGGGTACGAGCAGTACTTC
j_call: TRBJ2-1; v_call: TRBV3-1/TRBV3-2; clone_size: once; d_call: .; cdr3_aa: CASSLRAANNEQFF; cdr3_nt: TGTGCCAGCAGCCTAAGAGCGGCGAACAATGAGCAGTTCTTC
j_call: TRBJ2-2; v_call: TRBV28; clone_size: .; d_call: .; cdr3_aa: CASRRDTNTGELFF; cdr3_nt: TGTGCCAGCCGAAGAGACACCAACACCGGGGAGCTGTTTTTT
j_call: TRBJ2-3; v_call: TRBV5-1; clone_size: .; d_call: TRBD2; cdr3_aa: CASSMGLAGGMGTDTQYF; cdr3_nt: TGCGCCAGCAGCATGGGACTAGCGGGAGGAATGGGCACAGATACGCAGTATTTT
j_call: TRBJ2-3; v_call: TRBV7-3; clone_size: .; d_call: TRBD1; cdr3_aa: CASSEDRGQGGDTQYF; cdr3_nt: TGTGCCAGCAGCGAGGACAGGGGGCAAGGTGGAGATACGCAGTATTTT
j_call: TRBJ2-5; v_call: TRBV5-4; clone_size: .; d_call: TRBD2; cdr3_aa: CASSLSGSETQYF; cdr3_nt: TGTGCCAGCAGCTTGAGCGGGAGCGAGACCCAGTACTTC
j_call: TRBJ2-1; v_call: TRBV5-4; clone_size: few; d_call: TRBD2; cdr3_aa: CASSSLAGGGDEQFF; cdr3_nt: TGTGCCAGCAGCTCACTAGCGGGAGGGGGGGATGAGCAGTTCTTC
j_call: TRBJ1-1; v_call: TRBV6-2/TRBV6-3; clone_size: .; d_call: TRBD1; cdr3_aa: CASSRWDREAAFF; cdr3_nt: TGTGCCAGCAGCCGATGGGACAGGGAGGCCGCTTTCTTT
j_call: TRBJ2-2; v_call: TRBV5-4; clone_size: .; d_call: TRBD1; cdr3_aa: CASSSPGQRAGELFF; cdr3_nt: TGTGCCAGCAGCTCGCCGGGACAGCGAGCCGGGGAGCTGTTTTTT
j_call: TRBJ2-7; v_call: TRBV10-1; clone_size: .; d_call: .; cdr3_aa: CASSENLNPLSYEQYF; cdr3_nt: TGCGCCAGCAGTGAGAACCTCAACCCGCTATCATATGAGCAGTACTTC
j_call: TRBJ2-7; v_call: TRBV5-5; clone_size: .; d_call: .; cdr3_aa: CASSFDRWSYEQYF; cdr3_nt: TGTGCCAGCAGCTTTGACAGGTGGTCCTACGAGCAGTACTTC
j_call: TRBJ2-5; v_call: TRBV6-6; clone_size: .; d_call: .; cdr3_aa: CASSYSGGGETQYF; cdr3_nt: TGTGCCAGCAGTTATTCGGGTGGCGGAGAGACCCAGTACTTC
j_call: TRBJ1-1; v_call: TRBV4-3; clone_size: .; d_call: .; cdr3_aa: CASSQFFATRGEAFF; cdr3_nt: TGCGCCAGCAGCCAATTCTTTGCTACAAGAGGCGAAGCTTTCTTT
j_call: TRBJ2-7; v_call: TRBV27; clone_size: .; d_call: .; cdr3_aa: CASSLLSRGPHEQYF; cdr3_nt: TGTGCCAGCAGTTTATTATCCAGGGGCCCCCACGAGCAGTACTTC
j_call: TRBJ2-1; v_call: TRBV12-3/TRBV12-4; clone_size: .; d_call: .; cdr3_aa: CASSVFGFHEQFF; cdr3_nt: TGTGCCAGCAGCGTTTTCGGGTTCCATGAGCAGTTCTTC
j_call: TRBJ1-3; v_call: TRBV5-1; clone_size: .; d_call: .; cdr3_aa: CASSVGHSGNTIYF; cdr3_nt: TGCGCCAGCAGCGTCGGACACTCTGGAAACACCATATATTTT
j_call: TRBJ2-7; v_call: TRBV18; clone_size: .; d_call: .; cdr3_aa: CASSPISEPSSYEQYF; cdr3_nt: TGTGCCAGCTCACCAATCTCGGAGCCGAGCTCCTACGAGCAGTACTTC
j_call: TRBJ2-5; v_call: TRBV6-2/TRBV6-3; clone_size: .; d_call: .; cdr3_aa: CASSGLLYQETQYF; cdr3_nt: TGTGCCAGCAGCGGACTGCTGTACCAAGAGACCCAGTACTTC
j_call: TRBJ1-1; v_call: TRBV5-4; clone_size: .; d_call: TRBD1; cdr3_aa: CASSWGQLNTEAFF; cdr3_nt: TGTGCCAGCAGCTGGGGACAGCTGAACACTGAAGCTTTCTTT
j_call: TRBJ1-2; v_call: TRBV4-2; clone_size: .; d_call: TRBD1; cdr3_aa: CASSQDRRDRGYGYTF; cdr3_nt: TGTGCCAGCAGCCAAGATCGCCGGGACAGGGGCTATGGCTACACCTTC
j_call: TRBJ1-5; v_call: TRBV6-2/TRBV6-3; clone_size: .; d_call: TRBD1; cdr3_aa: CASSSAGTEGLYQPQHF; cdr3_nt: TGTGCCAGCAGTTCGGCCGGGACAGAGGGATTATACCAGCCCCAGCATTTT
j_call: TRBJ2-3; v_call: TRBV29-1; clone_size: .; d_call: .; cdr3_aa: CSVSGLPFTDTQYF; cdr3_nt: TGCAGCGTTTCGGGACTCCCTTTCACAGATACGCAGTATTTT
j_call: TRBJ2-3; v_call: TRBV6-2/TRBV6-3; clone_size: .; d_call: .; cdr3_aa: CASSYSGPQYF; cdr3_nt: TGTGCCAGCAGTTACTCGGGGCCGCAGTATTTT
j_call: TRBJ2-2; v_call: TRBV29-1; clone_size: .; d_call: .; cdr3_aa: CSVDRSNTGELFF; cdr3_nt: TGCAGCGTTGACAGATCGAACACCGGGGAGCTGTTTTTT
j_call: TRBJ2-7; v_call: TRBV6-6; clone_size: .; d_call: .; cdr3_aa: CASSYSTGGPYEQYF; cdr3_nt: TGTGCCAGCAGTTACTCTACGGGGGGCCCCTACGAGCAGTACTTC
j_call: TRBJ2-3; v_call: TRBV7-8; clone_size: .; d_call: TRBD2; cdr3_aa: CASSLGGGESTDTQYF; cdr3_nt: TGTGCCAGCAGCTTAGGGGGGGGTGAAAGCACAGATACGCAGTATTTT
j_call: TRBJ1-4; v_call: TRBV13; clone_size: once; d_call: TRBD1; cdr3_aa: CASSLRQGEEKLFF; cdr3_nt: TGTGCCAGCAGCTTAAGACAGGGCGAGGAAAAACTGTTTTTT
j_call: TRBJ2-3; v_call: TRBV7-2; clone_size: .; d_call: .; cdr3_aa: CASSLDRARGGDTQYF; cdr3_nt: TGTGCCAGCAGCTTAGACAGGGCCCGCGGTGGAGATACGCAGTATTTT
j_call: TRBJ2-3; v_call: TRBV6-2/TRBV6-3; clone_size: once; d_call: TRBD2; cdr3_aa: CASSLVPQRGPWRDTQYF; cdr3_nt: TGTGCCAGCAGTTTAGTCCCTCAGCGGGGGCCATGGAGGGATACGCAGTATTTT
j_call: TRBJ2-3; v_call: TRBV7-2; clone_size: .; d_call: TRBD2; cdr3_aa: CASSLVLASGRDTQYF; cdr3_nt: TGTGCCAGCAGCTTAGTTTTGGCTAGCGGGAGAGATACGCAGTATTTT
j_call: TRBJ2-1; v_call: TRBV9; clone_size: .; d_call: .; cdr3_aa: CASSVVPDSYTYNEQFF; cdr3_nt: TGTGCCAGCAGCGTAGTCCCCGACTCCTACACCTACAATGAGCAGTTCTTC
j_call: TRBJ1-2; v_call: TRBV10-3; clone_size: .; d_call: TRBD1; cdr3_aa: CAISRGPNYGYTF; cdr3_nt: TGTGCCATCAGTAGGGGGCCTAACTATGGCTACACCTTC
j_call: TRBJ1-6; v_call: TRBV27; clone_size: .; d_call: TRBD1; cdr3_aa: CASSLTGGFLDSPLHF; cdr3_nt: TGTGCCAGCAGTCTCACAGGGGGCTTCCTCGATTCACCCCTCCACTTT
j_call: TRBJ2-7; v_call: TRBV5-1; clone_size: .; d_call: .; cdr3_aa: CASSLGQRHSYEQYF; cdr3_nt: TGCGCCAGCAGCTTGGGGCAGCGCCACTCCTACGAGCAGTACTTC
j_call: TRBJ2-3; v_call: TRBV29-1; clone_size: .; d_call: TRBD2; cdr3_aa: CSVESGRAPSTDTQYF; cdr3_nt: TGCAGCGTTGAAAGTGGGAGGGCCCCGAGCACAGATACGCAGTATTTT
j_call: TRBJ2-2; v_call: TRBV11-3; clone_size: .; d_call: .; cdr3_aa: CASSLLPNTGELFF; cdr3_nt: TGTGCCAGCAGCTTACTCCCCAACACCGGGGAGCTGTTTTTT
j_call: TRBJ2-2; v_call: TRBV10-3; clone_size: .; d_call: TRBD2; cdr3_aa: CAISESFAGANTGELFF; cdr3_nt: TGTGCCATCAGTGAGTCCTTCGCGGGAGCGAACACCGGGGAGCTGTTTTTT
j_call: TRBJ2-5; v_call: TRBV7-9; clone_size: .; d_call: TRBD2; cdr3_aa: CASSPGLAGEYQETQYF; cdr3_nt: TGTGCCAGCAGCCCGGGACTAGCGGGGGAGTACCAAGAGACCCAGTACTTC
j_call: TRBJ2-7; v_call: TRBV28; clone_size: .; d_call: TRBD2; cdr3_aa: CASSHFGTSGRTYEQYF; cdr3_nt: TGTGCCAGCAGTCACTTCGGGACTAGCGGGAGAACCTACGAGCAGTACTTC